The 18 T cell receptor beta chains in this list originate from one sample, sequenced in a study of T-cell memory formation after mild COVID-19. TCRdb reanalysed the 5' RACE reads using MiXCR and keeps one entry per CDR3 protein. The data contain about 360,000 distinct CDR3 sequences, around 15% of them singletons. The material sequenced was PBMCs or a T cell subset sorted from them (not recorded which). The receptors here all came from a man aged 18 to 30 who had mild COVID-19 (a few samples of this study predate the infection). Cell type and time point are not known.

The chain employs TRBV9 and TRBJ2-7; D call uncertain. Germline CDR1 and CDR2: SGDLS and YYNGEE. V was clipped by 2 bases and J by 0 bases, with 6 bases between them. The CDR3 runs 13 residues. CDR3: CASSVHPSYEQYF. The CDR3 DNA sequence: TGTGCCAGCAGCGTCCATCCCTCCTACGAGCAGTACTTC.

This clonotype was counted ten times or more. The chain employs TRBV5-5 and TRBJ1-1, with a possible D match to TRBD1 (5 bases). Germline-derived CDR1 and CDR2 are SGHKS and YYEKEE (reference sequence). The V end lost 2 bases, the J end lost 4 bases, and 15 bases lay between the germline ends. The CDR3 spans 15 residues. The CDR3 is CASSLGPPGGTEAFF. In DNA form, the CDR3 reads TGTGCCAGCAGCTTAGGGCCCCCCGGGGGCACTGAAGCTTTCTTT.

There are a few counts of this clonotype. This rearrangement joins TRBV29-1 to TRBJ2-7, with D unclear. This CDR3 is built from 13 residues. The V and J ends lost 7 bases and 7 bases respectively, with 20 bases between them. Germline values: CDR1 SQVTM, CDR2 ANQGSEA. The CDR3 reads CSAVGFGSREQYF. The CDR3 DNA reads as TGCAGCGCGGTTGGCTTTGGATCCAGGGAGCAGTACTTC.

This clonotype was counted ten times or more. V gene TRBV11-2 combines with J gene TRBJ2-2; TRBD1 aligns across 7 bases. The CDR3 loop spans 17 amino acids. The V segment lost 5 bases and the J segment 5 bases; nucleotides outside the gene matches: 14. CDR1 is SGHAT, CDR2 FQNNGV, per germline. The CDR3, as DNA: TGTGCCAGCAGCCTGTCTCCGGGGACAGTCGGAACCGGGGAGCTGTTTTTT. Its protein product is CASSLSPGTVGTGELFF.

Many counts were recorded for this clonotype. The chain is built from TRBV7-9 and TRBJ1-1; tentatively, D is TRBD1 (5 bases). Deletions cut 5 bases from V and 0 bases from J, with 7 bases between. From germline, CDR1 is SEHNR and CDR2 FQNEAQ (reference sequence). The CDR3 spans 13 residues. CDR3 DNA: TGTGCCAGCAGCCAGGACATGAACACTGAAGCTTTCTTT. As protein: CASSQDMNTEAFF.

A few counts support this clonotype. The J gene is TRBJ2-5, the V gene TRBV20-1, with 10 bases lining up with TRBD1. The length of the CDR3 is 15 residues. Germline assignment: CDR1 DFQATT and CDR2 SNEGSKA (reference sequence). Trimming took 6 bases from V and 5 from J; bases not matched to a gene: 12. The CDR3: CSASPGTGVGETQYF. The CDR3 region has the DNA TGCAGTGCCAGTCCCGGGACAGGGGTTGGGGAGACCCAGTACTTC.

This clonotype was counted a few times. The chain is built from TRBV18 and TRBJ1-1; D uncertain. The CDR3 spans 14 residues. The germline V and J ends were trimmed by 6 bases and 6 bases, with 17 bases remaining between them. CDR1 is KGHSH and CDR2 is LQKENI in the germline V gene. The CDR3 is CASSEGWVRSEAFF. The CDR3 DNA reads as TGTGCCAGCTCCGAGGGATGGGTGCGGTCTGAAGCTTTCTTT.

V and J are TRBV7-2 and TRBJ1-2, with 9 bases that match TRBD1. This CDR3 contains 15 residues. The germline V gene encodes CDR1 SGHTA and CDR2 FQGNSA. The trim removed 5 bases at V and 4 bases at J, leaving 8 bases unmatched. The CDR3 coding sequence is TGTGCCAGCAGCCCGAGACAGGGGGTAACCTATGGCTACACCTTC. This encodes CASSPRQGVTYGYTF.

The rearrangement links TRBV29-1 to TRBJ2-5; D gene uncertain. V was cut by 6 bases and J by 2 bases, with 13 bases left in between. CDR3 size: 13 residues. Germline loops: CDR1 SQVTM, CDR2 ANQGSEA. CDR3 region: CSVVGDGQETQYF. The CDR3 coding sequence is TGCAGCGTCGTTGGGGATGGGCAAGAGACCCAGTACTTC.

This clonotype has a handful of counts. V is TRBV24-1 and J is TRBJ2-3; no reliable D call. Per germline, CDR1 KGHDR and CDR2 SFDVKD. Trimming removed 9 bases at V and 0 bases at J, with 9 bases between. The CDR3 extends over 13 amino acids. This CDR3 is CATAGPSTDTQYF. In DNA, the CDR3 is TGTGCCACCGCCGGACCTAGCACAGATACGCAGTATTTT.

In this sample, this clonotype turned up many times. The chain has TRBV5-1 and TRBJ2-7; D ambiguous. Germline CDR1 is SGHRS and CDR2 is YFSETQ. V shed 8 bases and J shed 3 bases, with 18 bases lying between them. This CDR3 has 14 residues. The CDR3 region is CASAGNEALYEQYF. CDR3 sequence (DNA): TGCGCCAGTGCAGGAAACGAGGCGCTCTACGAGCAGTACTTC.

The chain has TRBV6-2 or TRBV6-3 and TRBJ2-1, with TRBD2 matching 10 bases. This CDR3 spans 12 amino acids. CDR1 and CDR2 (germline): MNHEY, SVGEGT. Trimming removed 8 bases from V and 6 bases from J; junction bases left unmatched: 1. The CDR3 protein is CASQRGGNEQFF. The DNA of the CDR3 is TGTGCCAGCCAGCGGGGGGGCAATGAGCAGTTCTTC.

This clonotype was detected only a few times. The chain carries TRBV19 and TRBJ2-2; D is uncertain. Trimming cost V 3 bases and J 2 bases, with 7 bases left between them. The germline CDR1 and CDR2 sequences are LNHDA and SQIVND (reference sequence). This CDR3 is built from 14 residues. For the CDR3, the DNA is TGTGCCAGTAGTATGTCCCCTAACACCGGGGAGCTGTTTTTT. It codes for CASSMSPNTGELFF.

This clonotype was seen a few times. The chain combines TRBV27 with TRBJ2-3; no definite D call. The CDR3 length is 14 residues. The V and J ends lost 1 base and 4 bases respectively, with 9 bases between them. Germline loops: CDR1 MNHEY, CDR2 SMNVEV (reference sequence). CDR3: CASSLWSSSDTQYF. CDR3 DNA sequence: TGTGCCAGCAGTTTATGGTCCAGCTCAGATACGCAGTATTTT.

In this sample, this clonotype turned up many times. The CDR3 DNA sequence: TGTGCCAGCAGCCTTGGACTAGCGGGGAGCCAAGAGACCCAGTACTTC. Translating it yields CASSLGLAGSQETQYF. The rearrangement joins TRBV7-2 to TRBJ2-5; 12 bases match TRBD2. The germline gives CDR1 SGHTA, CDR2 FQGNSA. The CDR3 contains 16 residues. J gave up 1 base and V 5 bases, and 5 bases lay outside the gene matches.

V gene TRBV20-1 combines with J gene TRBJ2-3; D is unresolved. The CDR3 sequence is 14 residues long. Trimming took 1 base from V and 2 from J, leaving 10 bases between them. Germline values: CDR1 DFQATT, CDR2 SNEGSKA (reference sequence). CDR3 sequence (DNA): TGCAGTGCTAGAGCACACACCTCCACAGATACGCAGTATTTT. Protein sequence: CSARAHTSTDTQYF.

In this sample, this clonotype turned up a few times. This chain connects TRBV25-1 to TRBJ2-7, with 10 bases aligning to TRBD1. The germline CDR1 and CDR2 sequences are MGHDK and SYGVNS. The CDR3 extends over 15 amino acids. V lost 2 bases to trimming and J lost 3 bases; unmatched junction nucleotides: 4. Here the CDR3 reads CASSEPGQGSYEQYF. The CDR3 DNA is TGTGCCAGCAGTGAACCGGGACAGGGGAGCTACGAGCAGTACTTC.

In this sample, this clonotype turned up many times. This chain links TRBV5-1 with TRBJ2-1; 9 bases line up with TRBD1. Trimming removed 0 bases from V and 8 bases from J; junction bases left unmatched: 9. The CDR3 is 16 residues long. Germline loops: CDR1 SGHRS, CDR2 YFSETQ. CDR3 amino acids: CASSLALTGGRDEQFF. DNA of the CDR3: TGCGCCAGCAGCTTGGCCCTGACAGGGGGTCGCGATGAGCAGTTCTTC.